These 24 T cell receptor beta chains came from one sample sequenced in a study of shared clonotypes between healthy human individuals. Assay: immunoSEQ multiplex PCR; the TCRdb copy retains only in-frame clones and omits some. The sample yields some 2,500,000 clones, approximately 94% seen once. Material: naive CD4+ T cells from PBMCs. Sample subset: CD45RA+ positively selected. Receptors were obtained from a man aged 18 to 35 in good health. Some clones in this sample may be carry-over from other donors' samples.

The V and J genes are TRBV25-1 and TRBJ1-5; 8 bases are a match to TRBD1. This CDR3 contains 14 residues. The V and J ends lost 4 bases and 5 bases, in that order; junction bases with no gene match: 4. The V gene's germline CDR1 is MGHDK and CDR2 SYGVNS. In DNA form, the CDR3 reads TGTGCCAGCAGTGTTCAGGGGGCTGATCAGCCCCAGCATTTT. Translating gives CASSVQGADQPQHF. The full variable domain, with the rest looked up from reference TRBV25-1 and TRBJ1-5, is EADIYQTPRYLVIGTGKKITLECSQTMGHDKMYWYQQDPGMELHLIHYSYGVNSTEKGDLSSESTVSRIRTEHFPLTLESARPSHTSQYLCASSVQGADQPQHFGDGTRLSIL.

The CDR3 DNA follows: TGTGCCAGCAGCTTGCCAATTGGAAACACCATATATTTT. It encodes CASSLPIGNTIYF. The chain joins TRBV7-8 to TRBJ1-3, with unresolved D. Trimming shortened V by 3 bases and J by 3 bases, and 6 bases separated the two germline ends. Germline CDR1 SGHVS, CDR2 FQNEAQ. CDR3 length equals 13 residues.

As regards this clone: The identical CDR3 is also encoded by other nucleotide sequences in the sample. The rearrangement joins TRBV29-1 to TRBJ1-1, with D perhaps TRBD1 (5 bases). This CDR3 is built from 13 residues. Trimming cost V 4 bases and J 4 bases, with 13 bases left between them. Germline V gene lookup returns CDR1 SQVTM and CDR2 ANQGSEA. Written as DNA, the CDR3 is TGCAGCGTTGGAACAGGTATAGGCACTGAAGCTTTCTTT. Protein product: CSVGTGIGTEAFF.

V gene TRBV4-1 combines with J gene TRBJ2-5; 7 nucleotides line up with TRBD1. Germline V gene data show CDR1 as MGHRA and CDR2 as YSYEKL. This CDR3 spans 15 amino acids. Losses at the gene ends were 4 bases for V and 0 bases for J; bases not matched to a gene: 5. Written as DNA, the CDR3 is TGCGCCAGCAGCCTTAACAGGGGAAACCAAGAGACCCAGTACTTC. Translation: CASSLNRGNQETQYF.

This rearrangement joins TRBV2 to TRBJ1-2, with no clear D. The CDR3 loop spans 14 amino acids. The germline CDR1 and CDR2 sequences are SNHLY and FYNNEI. Trimming pared 7 bases from V and 7 bases from J, leaving 19 bases between. Written as DNA, the CDR3 is TGTGCCAGCACCCTCATTACTACCGGCGGTGGCTACACCTTC. This translates into CASTLITTGGGYTF.

This sequence joins TRBV5-8 and TRBJ1-2; TRBD1 matches 9 bases. V lost 6 bases, J lost 3 bases, and 6 bases stayed unmatched. Germline V gives CDR1 SGHTS, CDR2 YDEGEE. The CDR3 has 14 amino acids. CDR3 bases: TGTGCCAGCAAGAACAGGGGGCATGACTATGGCTACACCTTC. The encoded protein is CASKNRGHDYGYTF.

The chain joins TRBV5-4 to TRBJ2-5; 8 bases are shared with TRBD2. The DNA end is more similar to TRBJ2-7, so the J call may be wrong. Germline CDR1 is SGHNT and CDR2 is YYREEE (reference sequence). There are 15 residues in the CDR3. The CDR3 is CASSIRGGFSYEQYF. Written as DNA, the CDR3 is TGTGCCAGCAGCATACGGGGGGGCTTCTCCTACGAGCAGTACTTC.

A word on this clone: The same CDR3 also results from other DNA sequences found in this sample. CDR3 DNA sequence: TGTGCCAGCAGCTTGGGGGGAAGCTCCTACAATGAGCAGTTCTTC. Amino acid sequence: CASSLGGSSYNEQFF. The V call is TRBV5-4, the J call TRBJ2-1; no reliable D call. The germline V gene encodes CDR1 SGHNT and CDR2 YYREEE (reference sequence). V was shortened by 0 bases and J by 0 bases, with 7 bases between the two germline ends. The CDR3 totals 15 residues.

The rearrangement joins TRBV19 to TRBJ2-7, with 11 bases matching TRBD2. Germline V gene lookup returns CDR1 LNHDA and CDR2 SQIVND (reference sequence). V lost 4 bases, J lost 3 bases, and 5 bases stayed unmatched. This CDR3 has 15 residues. For the CDR3, the DNA is TGTGCCAGTAGTACCGATAGCGGGAGGGTCTACGAGCAGTACTTC. It translates to CASSTDSGRVYEQYF.

V is TRBV5-4 and J is TRBJ2-5; TRBD1 matches 7 bases. Germline CDR1 SGHNT, CDR2 YYREEE (reference sequence). The CDR3 is 15 residues long. Trimming removed 3 bases from V and 7 bases from J; junction bases left unmatched: 12. CDR3 sequence (DNA): TGTGCCAGCAGCTCCAGACAGGGATCGGCAGGGACCCAGTACTTC. Amino acids: CASSSRQGSAGTQYF.

V gene TRBV18 combines with J gene TRBJ2-1, with D uncertain. The CDR3 loop spans 13 amino acids. Trimming removed 0 bases from V and 5 bases from J, with 5 bases in between. Germline V lookup: CDR1 KGHSH, CDR2 LQKENI. The DNA for the CDR3 is TGTGCCAGCTCACCACCGATAGACAATGAGCAGTTCTTC. As protein: CASSPPIDNEQFF. Filled out from reference TRBV18 and TRBJ2-1, the complete variable domain reads NAGVMQNPRHLVRRRGQEARLRCSPMKGHSHVYWYRQLPEEGLKFMVYLQKENIIDESGMPKERFSAEFPKEGPSILRIQQVVRGDSAAYFCASSPPIDNEQFFGPGTRLTVL.

The chain is built from TRBV7-2 and TRBJ1-1, with D unclear. The CDR3 extends over 14 amino acids. Germline V lookup: CDR1 SGHTA, CDR2 FQGNSA. With 1 base removed from V and 3 bases from J, the gap between germline ends came to 9 bases. Here the CDR3 reads CASSLGFRYTEAFF. For the CDR3, the DNA is TGTGCCAGCAGCTTAGGGTTTAGGTACACTGAAGCTTTCTTT.

The rearrangement uses TRBV6-5 and TRBJ1-6; D is uncertain. This CDR3 is 15 amino acids long. The germline V gene has CDR1 MNHEY and CDR2 SVGAGI. V lost 8 bases and J 5 bases, leaving 16 bases between the germline ends. The CDR3 region is CASRPRPGDNSPLHF. The CDR3 DNA reads TGTGCCAGCCGACCTAGGCCAGGCGATAATTCACCCCTCCACTTT.

The chain carries TRBV5-1 and TRBJ2-3; 10 bases align to TRBD2. The CDR3 totals 17 residues. Germline trimming cut 1 base from V and 0 bases from J; bases unmatched to any gene: 5. Germline CDR1 reads SGHRS; CDR2 reads YFSETQ. The CDR3 DNA reads as TGCGCCAGCAGCTTGACGGCTAGCGGGAGCAGCACAGATACGCAGTATTTT. It translates to CASSLTASGSSTDTQYF. Drawing the rest from reference TRBV5-1 and TRBJ2-3, the complete variable domain is KAGVTQTPRYLIKTRGQQVTLSCSPISGHRSVSWYQQTPGQGLQFLFEYFSETQRNKGNFPGRFSGRQFSNSRSEMNVSTLELGDSALYLCASSLTASGSSTDTQYFGPGTRLTVL.

This clone was seen more than once but under ten times. The sample holds other DNA sequences that translate to the same CDR3. The genes are TRBV2 and TRBJ1-5, with 8 nucleotides matching TRBD1. The CDR3 is 14 amino acids. Germline assignment: CDR1 SNHLY and CDR2 FYNNEI. V gave up 1 base and J gave up 4 bases; unmatched junction bases: 0. The CDR3 loop is CASSEGQGNQPQHF. The CDR3 nucleotides are TGTGCCAGCAGTGAAGGACAGGGGAATCAGCCCCAGCATTTT.

With regard to this clone: Additional DNA sequences in this sample encode the identical CDR3. The V call is TRBV9, the J call TRBJ2-1; no definite D call. The V gene lost 0 bases and the J gene lost 0 bases, with 7 bases spanning the gap. The germline V gene encodes CDR1 SGDLS and CDR2 YYNGEE. The CDR3 is made up of 15 amino acids. Here the CDR3 DNA reads TGTGCCAGCAGCGTAGTGGGTGACTCCTACAATGAGCAGTTCTTC. This encodes CASSVVGDSYNEQFF.

The chain is built from TRBV6-5 and TRBJ2-5, with 7 bases identical to TRBD1. J lost 5 bases, V lost 2 bases, and 5 bases had no gene match. Germline lookup yields CDR1 MNHEY and CDR2 SVGAGI. This CDR3 is 14 amino acids long. For the CDR3, the DNA is TGTGCCAGCAGTTACGGCAGGGGGAAGGAGACCCAGTACTTC. Translation gives CASSYGRGKETQYF.

The chain uses TRBV18 and TRBJ1-1; the D gene is possibly TRBD1 (5 bases). This CDR3 comprises 15 residues. V dropped 4 bases and J dropped 1 base, with 13 bases sitting between them. The germline gives CDR1 KGHSH, CDR2 LQKENI. The CDR3, as DNA: TGTGCCAGCTCACACACCGGGACGGGGAACACTGAAGCTTTCTTT. Its protein is CASSHTGTGNTEAFF.

The CDR3 sequence is CASSWGTAYNEQFF. CDR3 bases: TGCGCCAGCAGCTGGGGGACAGCCTACAATGAGCAGTTCTTC. The V gene is TRBV5-1, the J gene TRBJ2-1; 7 positions match TRBD1. Germline trimming cut 3 bases from V and 2 bases from J; bases unmatched to any gene: 2. The CDR3 covers 14 residues. The germline gives CDR1 SGHRS, CDR2 YFSETQ.

V usage is TRBV27 and J usage is TRBJ2-1; 16 bases are shared with TRBD2. This CDR3 contains 19 residues. With 4 bases clipped from V and 2 bases from J, the junction kept 8 bases outside the gene matches. The germline CDR1 and CDR2 sequences are MNHEY and SMNVEV (reference sequence). CDR3: CASSWIGTSGRGAYNEQFF. The CDR3 DNA sequence: TGTGCCAGCAGTTGGATCGGGACTAGCGGGAGGGGCGCCTACAATGAGCAGTTCTTC.

This rearrangement joins TRBV7-9 to TRBJ1-4; D ambiguous. The CDR3 is 16 residues long. The germline V and J ends were trimmed by 5 bases and 0 bases, with 13 bases remaining between them. CDR1 and CDR2 from the germline V gene are SEHNR and FQNEAQ (reference sequence). CDR3 nucleotide sequence: TGTGCCAGCAGCCTGCATGGGAGTGCAACTAATGAAAAACTGTTTTTT. Protein product: CASSLHGSATNEKLFF.

The chain is built from TRBV5-4 and TRBJ2-1, with TRBD2 as a possible D gene (5 bases). Per germline, CDR1 SGHNT and CDR2 YYREEE (reference sequence). Trimming removed 5 bases from V and 2 bases from J, with 14 bases in between. This CDR3 contains 15 residues. The CDR3 reads CASRSGAEAYNEQFF. In DNA form, the CDR3 reads TGTGCCAGCAGGTCTGGAGCGGAGGCCTACAATGAGCAGTTCTTC.

This chain links TRBV2 with TRBJ1-5; D is unresolved. V was clipped by 7 bases and J by 1 base, with 17 bases between them. This CDR3 has 16 amino acids. Germline V CDR1 and CDR2: SNHLY, FYNNEI. DNA of the CDR3: TGTGCCAGCACCGACCCCCGCCGCGGGAGCAATCAGCCCCAGCATTTT. It encodes CASTDPRRGSNQPQHF. The variable domain in full, completed from reference TRBV2 and TRBJ1-5, reads EPEVTQTPSHQVTQMGQEVILRCVPISNHLYFYWYRQILGQKVEFLVSFYNNEISEKSEIFDDQFSVERPDGSNFTLKIRSTKLEDSAMYFCASTDPRRGSNQPQHFGDGTRLSIL.

The rearrangement uses TRBV27 and TRBJ1-1; D may be TRBD1 (5 bases). CDR1 is MNHEY and CDR2 is SMNVEV in the germline V gene (reference sequence). Trimming took 8 bases from V and 1 from J, leaving 17 bases between them. This CDR3 region has 15 residues. CDR3 in amino acids: CASGLGRGWNTEAFF. CDR3 coding DNA: TGTGCCAGCGGGCTCGGGAGGGGATGGAACACTGAAGCTTTCTTT.